Below, 25 T cell receptor beta chains from the same sample are listed, as sequenced in a study of tumor and adjacent non-tumor tissue in lung cancer. The library came from three nested PCR rounds adapted from ARM-PCR protocols. Each CDR3 protein gets one entry after TCRdb re-called the multiplex PCR reads with MiXCR. This table holds roughly 66,000 distinct CDR3 sequences, roughly 73% found once. RNA was extracted from bulk tissue without any cell sorting. Sequencing was performed on lung tumor tissue. These receptors all stem from a man aged 60 to 69 with non-small cell lung cancer.

The rearrangement uses TRBV6-1 and TRBJ2-7; 11 bases map to TRBD2. V lost 9 bases to trimming and J lost 3 bases; unmatched junction nucleotides: 4. The CDR3 loop spans 13 amino acids. CDR1 and CDR2 (germline): MNHNS, SASEGT. The CDR3 spells CASITSGSYEQYF. CDR3 coding DNA: TGTGCCAGTATTACTAGCGGGAGCTACGAGCAGTACTTC.

Regarding this clonotype: Germline and junction disagree at one end, which may indicate a read error. The V gene is TRBV6-1, the J gene TRBJ2-7, with a weak D call TRBD2 (5 bases). CDR3 length equals 14 residues. Germline V gene data show CDR1 as MNHNS and CDR2 as SASEGT. The CDR3 region is CVSGEASAPTRGHF. The DNA of the CDR3 is TGTGTCAGCGGTGAAGCAAGTGCACCTACCCGCGGGCACTTC.

The chain uses TRBV29-1 and TRBJ1-5, with a tentative D call TRBD1 (5 bases). Germline V lookup: CDR1 SQVTM, CDR2 ANQGSEA. The ends were cut back, 6 bases at V and 3 bases at J, with 12 bases in the middle. The CDR3 sequence is 13 residues long. CDR3 amino acids: CSVKPGLNQPQHF. The CDR3 DNA reads as TGCAGCGTCAAACCGGGACTCAATCAGCCCCAGCATTTT.

On this clonotype: The CDR3 does not close with the conserved phenylalanine or tryptophan, likely indicating a read error. The V and J genes are TRBV12-3 or TRBV12-4 and TRBJ2-1, with 7 bases fitting TRBD2. The CDR3 extends over 15 amino acids. Trimming removed 3 bases from V and 5 bases from J; junction bases left unmatched: 7. The CDR3 spells CASSFPQRDHNEQFY. CDR3 in DNA: TGTGCCAGCAGTTTCCCCCAGCGGGACCACAATGAGCAGTTCTAT.

By sample share, this clonotype is medium-sized (0.01 to 0.1%). The chain is built from TRBV20-1 and TRBJ2-3; D unresolved. V was trimmed by 2 bases and J by 2 bases, leaving 14 bases between them. The germline gives CDR1 DFQATT, CDR2 SNEGSKA (reference sequence). This CDR3 comprises 15 residues. The CDR3 nucleotides are TGCAGTGCTAGAACTTTCGGCCGGACCACAGATACGCAGTATTTT. It codes for CSARTFGRTTDTQYF.

V gene TRBV5-6 combines with J gene TRBJ2-7; D is perhaps TRBD2 (6 bases). The germline V gene encodes CDR1 SGHDT and CDR2 YYEEEE. V gave up 8 bases and J gave up 3 bases, with 15 bases separating them. There are 13 residues in the CDR3. The CDR3 protein is CASNWGLNYEQYF. CDR3 in DNA: TGTGCCAGTAACTGGGGACTTAACTACGAGCAGTACTTC.

This clonotype has ten or more counts. The V gene is TRBV6-1, the J gene TRBJ2-7; the D call may be TRBD1 or TRBD2 (5 bases each). The CDR3 extends over 14 amino acids. In germline, CDR1 is MNHNS, CDR2 SASEGT. Trimming shortened V by 3 bases and J by 6 bases, and 15 bases separated the two germline ends. This CDR3 is CASSDLGVPSEQYF. DNA for the CDR3: TGTGCCAGCAGTGATTTGGGGGTCCCCTCCGAGCAGTACTTC.

In its sample, this clonotype is medium-sized. The rearrangement joins TRBV10-2 to TRBJ2-7; D perhaps matches TRBD2 (5 bases). The germline V gene has CDR1 WSHSY and CDR2 SAAADI. CDR3 length: 14 amino acids. V shed 0 bases and J shed 3 bases, with 9 bases lying between them. This chain's CDR3 is CASSESPGYYEQYF. CDR3 nucleotides: TGCGCCAGCAGTGAGTCGCCGGGATACTACGAGCAGTACTTC.

V is TRBV10-3 and J is TRBJ2-2; D gene uncertain. The length of the CDR3 is 16 residues. Germline V CDR1 and CDR2: ENHRY, SYGVKD. Trimming took 8 bases from V and 0 from J, leaving 16 bases between them. The DNA for the CDR3 is TGTGCCATCGGAGAGTCGAGGCGGACGAACACCGGGGAGCTGTTTTTT. Amino acids: CAIGESRRTNTGELFF.

This clonotype has a count of ten or more. The chain carries TRBV20-1 and TRBJ2-3, with D unclear. There are 11 residues in the CDR3. V gave up 0 bases and J gave up 7 bases, with 5 bases separating them. Looked up from germline, CDR1 is DFQATT and CDR2 is SNEGSKA (reference sequence). The CDR3 nucleotides are TGCAGTGCTAGAGACCGGTATACGCAGTATTTT. This translates into CSARDRYTQYF.

The rearrangement uses TRBV6-2 or TRBV6-3 and TRBJ2-7, with 8 bases lining up with TRBD1. CDR3 length: 14 amino acids. With 6 bases clipped from V and 7 bases from J, the junction kept 11 bases outside the gene matches. CDR1 and CDR2 (germline): MNHEY, SVGEGT. The CDR3 loop is CASRGPGQGHEQYF. The CDR3 nucleotides are TGTGCCAGCAGAGGGCCAGGACAGGGCCATGAGCAGTACTTC.

This clonotype rates as medium-sized. This chain connects TRBV6-5 to TRBJ1-6; 8 positions match TRBD1. This CDR3 comprises 15 residues. V shed 2 bases and J 6 bases; nucleotides not matched to a gene: 3. Germline V CDR1 and CDR2: MNHEY, SVGAGI. Here the CDR3 DNA reads TGTGCCAGCAGTTACGGACAGGGTGGTAATTCACCCCTCCACTTT. It specifies CASSYGQGGNSPLHF.

As to this clonotype: One junction end disagrees with the germline gene, perhaps due to a read error. V usage is TRBV11-1 and J usage is TRBJ1-1; D may be TRBD1 (5 bases). This CDR3 has 13 amino acids. Looked up from germline, CDR1 is SGHAT and CDR2 is FQDESV (reference sequence). The CDR3 bases are TGTACCAGCAGCATACAGGTGAACACAGAAGCTTTCTTT. Amino acid sequence: CTSSIQVNTEAFF.

Comment on this clonotype: One end of the junction varies from germline; a read error may be responsible. This chain uses TRBV5-4 with TRBJ1-1; D gene ambiguous. The CDR3 covers 15 residues. Germline CDR1 reads SGHNT; CDR2 reads YYREEE (reference sequence). The CDR3 nucleotides are TGTGCCAGCAGCTTGGCCGTGGCGGGGAACACTGACGCTTTCTTT. Translation gives CASSLAVAGNTDAFF.

The chain carries TRBV6-5 and TRBJ2-2, with 9 bases matching TRBD2. This CDR3 spans 17 amino acids. CDR1 MNHEY and CDR2 SVGAGI come from the germline V gene. The CDR3 DNA is TGTACCGGCAGTTATTTGATGGGAGCGGGGGGAACGGGGGAGCTGTTTTTT. This gives the protein CTGSYLMGAGGTGELFF.

V and J are TRBV20-1 and TRBJ2-3; a possible D gene is TRBD2 (6 bases). Germline CDR1 is DFQATT and CDR2 is SNEGSKA (reference sequence). Trimming pared 8 bases from V and 1 base from J, leaving 16 bases between. CDR3 length: 14 residues. The DNA for the CDR3 is TGCAGTATTGACGGGGGTATGGGCACAGATACGCAGTATTTT. It yields the protein CSIDGGMGTDTQYF.

Details on this clonotype: One end of the junction varies from germline; a read error may be responsible. The genes are TRBV20-1 and TRBJ2-2; D is possibly TRBD2 (6 bases). The CDR3 totals 16 residues. Germline CDR1 and CDR2: DFQATT and SNEGSKA (reference sequence). CDR3 sequence reads: CSATLAGGPDTGELYF. In DNA, the CDR3 is TGCAGTGCTACTTTAGCCGGAGGGCCGGACACCGGGGAGCTGTATTTT.

The V call is TRBV29-1, the J call TRBJ2-7; 8 nucleotides match TRBD1. Germline V gene sequence: CDR1 SQVTM, CDR2 ANQGSEA. The CDR3 has 12 residues. The CDR3 DNA is TGCAGGGTGGGGACAGGTGGATACGAGCAGTACTTC. Its protein is CRVGTGGYEQYF.

This chain links TRBV20-1 with TRBJ2-2; D is possibly TRBD1 (5 bases). Germline assignment: CDR1 DFQATT and CDR2 SNEGSKA (reference sequence). The CDR3 covers 15 residues. The germline V and J ends were trimmed by 7 bases and 5 bases, with 20 bases remaining between them. CDR3 in DNA: TGCAGTGTTAGGGGATGGTCGCGGAATACCGGGGAGCTGTTTTTT. Translated, it gives CSVRGWSRNTGELFF.

This chain uses TRBV7-9 with TRBJ2-1, with 8 positions matching TRBD2. The ends lost 5 bases at V and 7 bases at J; junction bases unmatched: 1. Germline assignment: CDR1 SEHNR and CDR2 FQNEAQ (reference sequence). This CDR3 contains 12 residues. CDR3 DNA sequence: TGTGCCAGCAGCCCGGGGGGGAATGAGCAGTTCTTC. It yields the protein CASSPGGNEQFF.

Points on this clonotype: At one end, the junction sequence differs from germline, possibly due to a read error. V and J are TRBV20-1 and TRBJ2-7; the D gene is possibly TRBD2 (6 bases). The CDR3 has 15 amino acids. The germline V gene has CDR1 DFQATT and CDR2 SNEGSKA (reference sequence). The CDR3 DNA reads as TGCAATGCTAGAGATAGCGGCACAAGCTCCTACGAGCAGTACTTC. It is translated as CNARDSGTSSYEQYF.

Concerning this clonotype: Since no conserved phenylalanine or tryptophan closes the CDR3, a read error is the likely cause. The J gene is TRBJ2-1, the V gene TRBV29-1; D not certain. CDR1 and CDR2 (germline): SQVTM, ANQGSEA. This CDR3 region has 13 residues. CDR3 protein: CRAEKWEKNEQFL. CDR3 nucleotide sequence: TGCAGAGCCGAGAAGTGGGAAAAAAATGAGCAGTTCTTA.

This clonotype was observed a single time. This may stem from a read error, because a much larger clone lies one nucleotide away. The chain combines TRBV11-2 with TRBJ2-7; 8 positions agree with TRBD2. Germline trimming cut 1 base from V and 3 bases from J; bases unmatched to any gene: 2. Germline loops: CDR1 SGHAT, CDR2 FQNNGV. The CDR3 sequence is 14 residues long. CDR3 nucleotide sequence: TGTGCCAGCAGCTTAGTGGGACTAGTCTACGAGCAGTACTTC. Protein: CASSLVGLVYEQYF.

A note on this clonotype: An end of the junction does not agree with germline; a read error may underlie this. The V call is TRBV20-1, the J call TRBJ2-5; no clear D gene. Germline assignment: CDR1 DFQATT and CDR2 SNEGSKA (reference sequence). The CDR3 sequence is 14 residues long. Here the CDR3 DNA reads TGTAGTGCCACGCTTATGACGCGGCAAGAGACCCAGTATTTC. Residues: CSATLMTRQETQYF.

Comments on this clonotype: This may arise from a read error, as a much more abundant clone is one base away. The rearrangement uses TRBV11-2 and TRBJ2-4; possibly TRBD1 or TRBD2 for D (7 bases each). The CDR3 sequence is 17 residues long. Germline V CDR1 and CDR2: SGHAT, FQNNGV. Deletions cut 4 bases from V and 9 bases from J, with 25 bases between. The CDR3 coding sequence is TGTGCCAGCAGCTCACAGGGGAATAAGCGGGGCCAAAGCATTCAGTACTTC. It codes for CASSSQGNKRGQSIQYF.